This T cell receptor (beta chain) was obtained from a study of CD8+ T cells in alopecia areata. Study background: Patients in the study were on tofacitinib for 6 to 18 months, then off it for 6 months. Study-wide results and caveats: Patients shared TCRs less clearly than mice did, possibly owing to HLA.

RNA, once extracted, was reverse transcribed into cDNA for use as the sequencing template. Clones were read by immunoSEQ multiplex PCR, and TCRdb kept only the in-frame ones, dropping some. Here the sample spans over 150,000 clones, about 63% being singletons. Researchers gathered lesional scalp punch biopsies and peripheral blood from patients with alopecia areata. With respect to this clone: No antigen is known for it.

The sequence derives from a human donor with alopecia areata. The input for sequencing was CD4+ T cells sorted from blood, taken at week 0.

DNA of the CDR3: TGTGCCAGCAGCTTCCTGCAGCTAAATCAGCCCCAGCATTTT. Its translation: CASSFLQLNQPQHF. This chain connects TRBV5-6 to TRBJ1-5; D is ambiguous. The length of the CDR3 is 14 residues. V lost 2 bases to trimming and J lost 4 bases, with 10 bases between them. In germline, CDR1 is SGHDT, CDR2 YYEEEE.